A single sample is the source of the 14 T cell receptor beta chains below, sequenced in a study of cytomegalovirus exposure and HLA in healthy donors. Amplification used 60 Vbeta primers and 13 Jbeta primers. Produced via immunoSEQ multiplex PCR; TCRdb's table is partial and in-frame only. The sample contains around 170,000 clones, roughly 80% of which appear only once. Sequenced material: PBMCs. These receptor sequences come from a man aged 40-55 years in good health and CMV-seropositive.

This chain joins TRBV11-2 and TRBJ1-4, with 7 bases fitting TRBD1. Germline-derived CDR1 and CDR2 are SGHAT and FQNNGV. V dropped 6 bases and J dropped 4; count of bases not matched to a gene: 11. The CDR3 is 16 amino acids. DNA for the CDR3: TGTGCCAGCAGACTCCTGCCGGGACAGCTTAATGAAAAACTGTTTTTT. Translation gives CASRLLPGQLNEKLFF.

This rearrangement joins TRBV29-1 to TRBJ2-7; perhaps TRBD1 as D (6 bases). The V and J ends lost 2 bases and 3 bases respectively, with 8 bases between them. This CDR3 has 12 amino acids. The V gene's germline CDR1 is SQVTM and CDR2 ANQGSEA. The CDR3 region has the DNA TGCAGCGTTGAACAGGGGAACTACGAGCAGTACTTC. Its protein is CSVEQGNYEQYF.

The chain joins TRBV11-2 to TRBJ1-1, with 7 nucleotides matching TRBD1. Trimming cost V 6 bases and J 2 bases; bases outside gene matches: 6. The CDR3 contains 14 residues. The V gene's germline CDR1 is SGHAT and CDR2 FQNNGV. CDR3 in DNA: TGTGCCAGCAGGGCCGGGACAGCAAACACTGAAGCTTTCTTT. Translating it yields CASRAGTANTEAFF.

The rearrangement joins TRBV23-1 to TRBJ2-3, with TRBD1 as a possible D gene (6 bases). TRBV23-1 is an ORF; its function is uncertain. The CDR3 length is 15 residues. With 6 bases removed from V and 0 bases from J, the gap between germline ends came to 13 bases. The CDR3 region has the DNA TGCGCCAGCAGGGCTCGACAGGATAGCACAGATACGCAGTATTTT. Its protein is CASRARQDSTDTQYF.

This chain uses TRBV30 with TRBJ1-5, with 10 nucleotides matching TRBD1. J gave up 4 bases and V 2 bases, and 2 bases lay outside the gene matches. The CDR3 totals 14 residues. In germline, CDR1 is GTSNPN, CDR2 SVGIG (reference sequence). CDR3 sequence reads: CAWSSDRGNQPQHF. The CDR3, as DNA: TGTGCCTGGAGTTCGGACAGGGGGAATCAGCCCCAGCATTTT.

V usage is TRBV7-2 and J usage is TRBJ2-3; TRBD2 is a possible D gene (7 bases). The CDR3 is made up of 14 amino acids. Trimming removed 5 bases at V and 3 bases at J, with 12 bases between. Looked up from germline, CDR1 is SGHTA and CDR2 is FQGNSA. The CDR3 sequence: CASSPGGRTDTQYF. DNA of the CDR3: TGTGCCAGCAGCCCGGGGGGCCGGACAGATACGCAGTATTTT.

This rearrangement joins TRBV2 to TRBJ1-1; TRBD1 agrees at 8 bases. V trimming: 5 bases; J trimming: 6 bases; junction bases outside the gene matches: 14. The germline V gene has CDR1 SNHLY and CDR2 FYNNEI. The CDR3 extends over 16 amino acids. This CDR3 reads CASSTDRALVKAEAFF. The CDR3 DNA reads TGTGCCAGCAGTACGGACAGGGCCCTGGTTAAGGCTGAAGCTTTCTTT.

This CDR3 is CASSLQTGGYYGYTF. Here the CDR3 DNA reads TGCGCCAGCAGCCTACAGACAGGGGGGTACTATGGCTACACCTTC. The rearrangement links TRBV5-1 to TRBJ1-2, with 9 nucleotides matching TRBD1. With 4 bases clipped from V and 3 bases from J, the junction kept 7 bases outside the gene matches. Germline values: CDR1 SGHRS, CDR2 YFSETQ. The CDR3 has 15 amino acids.

The chain has TRBV4-3 and TRBJ1-2; D possibly corresponds to TRBD1 (5 bases). Trimming removed 4 bases at V and 8 bases at J, with 17 bases between. The CDR3 length is 14 residues. Germline V gives CDR1 LGHNA, CDR2 YSLEER. The CDR3 DNA follows: TGCGCCAGCAGCCCCTCCGGTAGCGGGGGGGGCTACACCTTC. Protein product: CASSPSGSGGGYTF.

This clone was counted ten times or more. V usage is TRBV7-9 and J usage is TRBJ2-3, with a tentative D call TRBD1 (6 bases). Trimming shortened V by 5 bases and J by 2 bases, and 11 bases separated the two germline ends. CDR3 size: 14 residues. Germline CDR1 SEHNR, CDR2 FQNEAQ (reference sequence). Here the CDR3 reads CASSTGFSTDTQYF. The CDR3 DNA follows: TGTGCCAGCAGCACAGGGTTCTCCACAGATACGCAGTATTTT.

The rearrangement uses TRBV9 and TRBJ2-5; perhaps TRBD1 as D (5 bases). The V end was cut by 1 base, the J end by 7 bases, with 14 bases between. Germline values: CDR1 SGDLS, CDR2 YYNGEE. There are 14 residues in the CDR3. The CDR3 loop is CASSVPRGPRTQYF. CDR3 sequence (DNA): TGTGCCAGCAGCGTACCAAGGGGCCCTCGGACCCAGTACTTC. Full variable domain (missing parts from reference TRBV9 and TRBJ2-5): DSGVTQTPKHLITATGQRVTLRCSPRSGDLSVYWYQQSLDQGLQFLIQYYNGEERAKGNILERFSAQQFPDLHSELNLSSLELGDSALYFCASSVPRGPRTQYFGPGTRLLVL.

The V call is TRBV7-9, the J call TRBJ1-1; D is possibly TRBD1 (6 bases). CDR3 length: 13 amino acids. V was trimmed by 5 bases and J by 1 base, leaving 8 bases between them. CDR1 SEHNR and CDR2 FQNEAQ come from the germline V gene (reference sequence). The CDR3 DNA sequence: TGTGCCAGCAGCCGAGGGGGGAACACTGAAGCTTTCTTT. Amino acids: CASSRGGNTEAFF.

The rearrangement links TRBV7-9 to TRBJ2-5; TRBD1 matches 10 bases. The V segment lost 8 bases and the J segment 6 bases; nucleotides outside the gene matches: 6. Germline CDR1 and CDR2: SEHNR and FQNEAQ (reference sequence). The CDR3 is 13 amino acids. The CDR3 protein is CASSGQGRKTQYF. As DNA, the CDR3 is TGTGCCAGCTCGGGACAGGGGAGGAAGACCCAGTACTTC.

The rearrangement joins TRBV6-5 to TRBJ2-1; TRBD2 agrees at 7 bases. The CDR3 spans 12 residues. Germline V CDR1 and CDR2: MNHEY, SVGAGI. V lost 0 bases to trimming and J lost 13 bases; unmatched junction nucleotides: 3. CDR3 sequence (DNA): TGTGCCAGCAGTTACTCCGGGGAGGGACAGTTCTTC. It is translated as CASSYSGEGQFF.